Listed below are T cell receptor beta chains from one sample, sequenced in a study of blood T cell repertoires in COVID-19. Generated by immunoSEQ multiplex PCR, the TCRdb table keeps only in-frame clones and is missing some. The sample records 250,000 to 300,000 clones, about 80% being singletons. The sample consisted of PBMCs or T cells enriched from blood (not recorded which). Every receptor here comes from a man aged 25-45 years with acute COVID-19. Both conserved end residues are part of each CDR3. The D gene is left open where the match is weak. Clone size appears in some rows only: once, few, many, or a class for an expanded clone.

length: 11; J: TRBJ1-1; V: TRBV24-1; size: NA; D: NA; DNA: TGTGCCACCAGTGATCTAACTGAAGCTTTCTTT; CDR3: CATSDLTEAFF
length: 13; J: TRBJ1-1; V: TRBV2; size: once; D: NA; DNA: TGTGCCGGTCCGTACAGGGTAGACACTGAAGCTTTCTTT; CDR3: CAGPYRVDTEAFF
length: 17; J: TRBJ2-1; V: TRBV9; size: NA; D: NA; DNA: TGTGCCAGCAGCGGTACTCGGGGGGCAACTCAAGTAGGTGAGCAGTTCTTC; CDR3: CASSGTRGATQVGEQFF
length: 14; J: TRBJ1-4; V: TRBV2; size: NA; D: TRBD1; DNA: TGTGCCAGCAAGACGACAGGGATTAATGAAAAACTGTTTTTT; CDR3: CASKTTGINEKLFF
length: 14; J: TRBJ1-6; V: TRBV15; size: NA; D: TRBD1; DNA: TGTGCCACCAGCAGAAACAGGGGTAGATCACCCCTCCACTTT; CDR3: CATSRNRGRSPLHF
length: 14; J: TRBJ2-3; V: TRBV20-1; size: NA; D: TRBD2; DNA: TGCAGTGCTAGTCTACTAGCGGGCACAGATACGCAGTATTTT; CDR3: CSASLLAGTDTQYF
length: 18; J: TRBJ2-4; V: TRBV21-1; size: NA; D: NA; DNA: TGTGCCAGCATCCCACAGGGGAGAGGGACCTTAGTCAAAAACATTCAGTACTTC; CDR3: CASIPQGRGTLVKNIQYF
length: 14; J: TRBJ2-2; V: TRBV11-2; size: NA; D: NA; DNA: TGTGCCAGCAGTTGGGACACAAACACCGGGGAGCTGTTTTTT; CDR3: CASSWDTNTGELFF
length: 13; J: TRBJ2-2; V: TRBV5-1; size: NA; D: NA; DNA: TGTGCCAGCAGCTTGATAGTAGCCGGGGAGCTGTTTTTT; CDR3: CASSLIVAGELFF
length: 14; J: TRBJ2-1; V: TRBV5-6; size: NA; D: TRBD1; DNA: TGTGCCAGTAATCAGGGGGCGTTCTACAATGAGCAGTTCTTC; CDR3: CASNQGAFYNEQFF
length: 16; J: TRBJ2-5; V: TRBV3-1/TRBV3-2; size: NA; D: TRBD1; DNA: TGTGCCAGCAGCCAACCTTTGAGGGACAGGGGGAGGACCCAGTACTTC; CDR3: CASSQPLRDRGRTQYF
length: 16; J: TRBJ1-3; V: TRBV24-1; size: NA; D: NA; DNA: TGTGCCACCAGCACAACTAGGGGAGGCTCTGGAAACACCATATATTTT; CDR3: CATSTTRGGSGNTIYF
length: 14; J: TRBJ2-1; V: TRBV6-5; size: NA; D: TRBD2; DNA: TGTGCCAGCGGACTAGGAAGCACCTACAATGAGCAGTTCTTC; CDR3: CASGLGSTYNEQFF
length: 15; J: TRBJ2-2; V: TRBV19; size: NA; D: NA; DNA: TGTGCCAGCAAACCTAACCCCCCAGGGTCCGGGGAGCTGTTTTTT; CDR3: CASKPNPPGSGELFF
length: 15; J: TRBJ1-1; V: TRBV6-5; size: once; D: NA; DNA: TGTGCCAGCAGTTACTCCGGGCAGGGTAACACTGAAGCTTTCTTT; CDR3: CASSYSGQGNTEAFF
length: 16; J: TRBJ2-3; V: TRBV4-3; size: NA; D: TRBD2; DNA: TGCGCCAGCAGCCAAGAGACTAGCGGCCTTCCGGATACGCAGTATTTT; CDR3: CASSQETSGLPDTQYF
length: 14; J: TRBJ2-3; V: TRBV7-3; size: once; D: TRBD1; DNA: TGTGCCAGCAGCGCGGACAGGGGCACAGATACGCAGTATTTT; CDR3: CASSADRGTDTQYF
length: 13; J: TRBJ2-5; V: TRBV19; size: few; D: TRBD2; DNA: TGTGCCAGTAGTAGGGCGGGGGGAGAGACCCAGTACTTC; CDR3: CASSRAGGETQYF
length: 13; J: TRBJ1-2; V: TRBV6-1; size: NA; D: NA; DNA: TGTGCCAGCAGGGAAGTTGGGTCGGGTGGCTACACCTTC; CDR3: CASREVGSGGYTF
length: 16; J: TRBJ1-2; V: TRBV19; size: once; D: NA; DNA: TGTGCCAGTAACTCTCCCCGGGAACAGGGTGGGAATGGCTACACCTTC; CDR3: CASNSPREQGGNGYTF
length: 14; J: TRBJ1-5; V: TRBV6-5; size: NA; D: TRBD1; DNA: TGTGCCAGCAGGGGACAGGGACCCAATCAGCCCCAGCATTTT; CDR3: CASRGQGPNQPQHF
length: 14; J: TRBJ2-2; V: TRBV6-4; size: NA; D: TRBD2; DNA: TGTGCCAGCACCGAGACTAGCGGGACCGGGGAGCTGTTTTTT; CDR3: CASTETSGTGELFF
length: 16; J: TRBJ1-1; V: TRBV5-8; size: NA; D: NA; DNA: TGTGCCAGCAGGCAGACCAGGGCCGCCGGGAACACTGAAGCTTTCTTT; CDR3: CASRQTRAAGNTEAFF
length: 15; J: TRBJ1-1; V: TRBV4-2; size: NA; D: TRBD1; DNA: TGTGCCAGCAGCGAAGGTACAGGGGGGGATACTGAAGCTTTCTTT; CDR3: CASSEGTGGDTEAFF
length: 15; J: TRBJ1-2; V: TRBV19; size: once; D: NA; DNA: TGTGCCAGTAGTATCGGGGTTGGGGCTAACTATGGCTACACCTTC; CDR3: CASSIGVGANYGYTF
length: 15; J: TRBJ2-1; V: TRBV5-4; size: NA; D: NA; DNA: TGTGCCAGCAGCTTTTTATCGGGCGGGCCGACGGAGCAGTTCTTC; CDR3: CASSFLSGGPTEQFF
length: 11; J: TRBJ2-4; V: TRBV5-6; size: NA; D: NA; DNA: TGTGCCAGCAGCCTCGAAAACATTCAGTACTTC; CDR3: CASSLENIQYF
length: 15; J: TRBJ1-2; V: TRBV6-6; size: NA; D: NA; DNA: TGTGCCAGCAGTTACGAGGCCAGCCTCCCGGATGGCTACACCTTC; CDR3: CASSYEASLPDGYTF
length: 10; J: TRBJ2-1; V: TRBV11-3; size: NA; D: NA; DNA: TGTGCCAGCAGGGGGGGTGAGCAGTTCTTC; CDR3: CASRGGEQFF
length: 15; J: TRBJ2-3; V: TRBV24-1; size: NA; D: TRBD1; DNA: TGTGCCACCAGTGAGGATAAGGGGGCAGGAGATACGCAGTATTTT; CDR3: CATSEDKGAGDTQYF
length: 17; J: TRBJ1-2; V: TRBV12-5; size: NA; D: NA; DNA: TGTGCTAGTGGTTTGGTACCAGGGTTTGAAGGGCTCTCTGGCTACACCTTC; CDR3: CASGLVPGFEGLSGYTF
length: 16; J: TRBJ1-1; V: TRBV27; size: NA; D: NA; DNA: TGTACCAGCAGTTTATCCTCGCTAAGAGCGAACACTGAAGCTTTCTTT; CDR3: CTSSLSSLRANTEAFF
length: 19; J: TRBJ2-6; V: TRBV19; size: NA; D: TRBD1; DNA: TGTGCCAGTAGACCAACCCATGGACAGGGCCAAACTGGGGCCAACGTCCTGACTTTC; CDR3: CASRPTHGQGQTGANVLTF
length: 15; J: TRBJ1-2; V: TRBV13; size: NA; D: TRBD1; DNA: TGTGCCAGCAGCTTTAACAGGGGGCTAGTCTATGGCTACACCTTC; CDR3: CASSFNRGLVYGYTF
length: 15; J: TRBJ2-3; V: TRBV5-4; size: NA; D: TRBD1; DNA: TGTGCCAGCGGCGGACAGGGTACTAGCACAGATACGCAGTATTTT; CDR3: CASGGQGTSTDTQYF
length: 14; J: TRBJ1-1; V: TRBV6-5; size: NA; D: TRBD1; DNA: TGTGCCAGCAGTCAGACAGGGGTTGGGCCTGAAGCTTTCTTT; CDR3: CASSQTGVGPEAFF